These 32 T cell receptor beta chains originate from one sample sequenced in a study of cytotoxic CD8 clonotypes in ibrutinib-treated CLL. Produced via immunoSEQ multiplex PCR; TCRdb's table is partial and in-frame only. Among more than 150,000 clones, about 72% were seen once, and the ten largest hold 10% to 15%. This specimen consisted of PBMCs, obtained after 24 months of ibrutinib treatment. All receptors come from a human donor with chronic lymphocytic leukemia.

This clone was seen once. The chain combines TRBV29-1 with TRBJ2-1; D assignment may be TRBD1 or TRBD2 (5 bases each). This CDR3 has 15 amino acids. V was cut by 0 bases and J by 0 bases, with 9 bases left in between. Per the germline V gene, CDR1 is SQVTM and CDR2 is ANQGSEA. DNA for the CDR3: TGCAGCGTTGAAGATCCTGGGACCTCCTACAATGAGCAGTTCTTC. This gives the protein CSVEDPGTSYNEQFF.

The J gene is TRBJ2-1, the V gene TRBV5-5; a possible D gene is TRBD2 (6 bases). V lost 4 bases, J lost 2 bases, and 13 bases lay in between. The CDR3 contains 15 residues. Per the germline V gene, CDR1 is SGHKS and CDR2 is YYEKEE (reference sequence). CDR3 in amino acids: CASSEGLSAYNEQFF. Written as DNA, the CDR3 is TGTGCCAGCAGCGAGGGACTTTCGGCCTACAATGAGCAGTTCTTC.

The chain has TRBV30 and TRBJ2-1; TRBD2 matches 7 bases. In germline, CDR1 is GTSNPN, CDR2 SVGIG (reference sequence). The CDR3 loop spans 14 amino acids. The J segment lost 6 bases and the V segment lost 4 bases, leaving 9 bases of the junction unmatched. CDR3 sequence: CAWIALAASNEQFF. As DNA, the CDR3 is TGTGCCTGGATTGCTCTAGCGGCCTCCAATGAGCAGTTCTTC.

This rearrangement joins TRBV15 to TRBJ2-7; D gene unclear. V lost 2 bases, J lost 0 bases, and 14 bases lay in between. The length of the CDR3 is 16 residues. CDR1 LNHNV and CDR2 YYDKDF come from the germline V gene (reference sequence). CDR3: CATSRYRGVSSYEQYF. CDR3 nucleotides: TGTGCCACCAGCAGATATCGCGGAGTGAGCTCCTACGAGCAGTACTTC.

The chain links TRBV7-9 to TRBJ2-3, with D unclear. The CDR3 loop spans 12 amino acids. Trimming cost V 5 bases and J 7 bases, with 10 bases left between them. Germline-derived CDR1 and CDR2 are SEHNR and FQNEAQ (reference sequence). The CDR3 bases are TGTGCCAGCAGCCCAGAGAGTTATACGCAGTATTTT. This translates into CASSPESYTQYF.

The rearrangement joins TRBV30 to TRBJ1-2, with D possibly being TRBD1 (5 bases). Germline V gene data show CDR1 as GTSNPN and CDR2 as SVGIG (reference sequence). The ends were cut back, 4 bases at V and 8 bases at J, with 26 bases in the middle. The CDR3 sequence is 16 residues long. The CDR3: CAWKAGFLIGRGGYTF. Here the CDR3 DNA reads TGTGCCTGGAAGGCAGGGTTTTTAATCGGACGAGGAGGCTACACCTTC.

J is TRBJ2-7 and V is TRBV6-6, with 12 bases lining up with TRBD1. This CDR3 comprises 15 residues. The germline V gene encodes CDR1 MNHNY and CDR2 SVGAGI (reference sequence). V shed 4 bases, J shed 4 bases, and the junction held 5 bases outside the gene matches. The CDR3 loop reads CASSLQGQGAYEQYF. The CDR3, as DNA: TGTGCCAGCAGTTTACAGGGACAGGGGGCGTACGAGCAGTACTTC.

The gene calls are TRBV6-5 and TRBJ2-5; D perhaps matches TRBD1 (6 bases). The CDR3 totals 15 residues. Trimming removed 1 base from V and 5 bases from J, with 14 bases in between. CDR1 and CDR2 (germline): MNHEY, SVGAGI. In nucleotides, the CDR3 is TGTGCCAGCAGTTACTTACCAGGGGTGCGGGAGACCCAGTACTTC. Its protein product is CASSYLPGVRETQYF.

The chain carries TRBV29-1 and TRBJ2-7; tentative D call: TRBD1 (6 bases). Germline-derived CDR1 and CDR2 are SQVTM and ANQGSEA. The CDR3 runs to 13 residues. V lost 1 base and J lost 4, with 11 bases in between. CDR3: CSVEVGALYEQYF. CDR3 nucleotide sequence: TGCAGCGTTGAAGTGGGGGCGCTTTACGAGCAGTACTTC.

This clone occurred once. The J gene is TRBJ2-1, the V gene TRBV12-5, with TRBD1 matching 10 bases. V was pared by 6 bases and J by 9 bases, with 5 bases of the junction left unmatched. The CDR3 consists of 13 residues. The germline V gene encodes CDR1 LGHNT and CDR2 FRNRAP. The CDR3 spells CASGWDRGFEQFF. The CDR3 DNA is TGTGCTAGTGGCTGGGACAGGGGTTTTGAGCAGTTCTTC.

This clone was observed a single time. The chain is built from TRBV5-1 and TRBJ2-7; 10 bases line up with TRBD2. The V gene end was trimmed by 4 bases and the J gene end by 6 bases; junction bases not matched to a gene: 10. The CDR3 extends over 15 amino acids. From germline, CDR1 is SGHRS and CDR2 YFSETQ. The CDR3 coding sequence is TGCGCCAGCAGCGCTAGCGGGAGTCGGTGGGGCGAGCAGTACTTC. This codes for CASSASGSRWGEQYF.

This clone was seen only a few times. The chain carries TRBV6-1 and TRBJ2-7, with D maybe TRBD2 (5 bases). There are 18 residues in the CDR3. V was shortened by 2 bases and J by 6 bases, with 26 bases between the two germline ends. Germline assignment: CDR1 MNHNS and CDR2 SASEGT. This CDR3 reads CASSERPLLRETLGEQYF. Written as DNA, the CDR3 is TGTGCCAGCAGTGAACGCCCCCTCCTAAGGGAGACTTTAGGCGAGCAGTACTTC.

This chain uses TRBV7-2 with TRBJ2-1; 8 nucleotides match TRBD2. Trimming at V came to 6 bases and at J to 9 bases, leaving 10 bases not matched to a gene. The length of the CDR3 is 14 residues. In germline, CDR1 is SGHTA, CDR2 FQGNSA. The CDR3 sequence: CASRLRAGVSEQFF. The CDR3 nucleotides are TGTGCCAGCAGACTCAGAGCGGGAGTGAGTGAGCAGTTCTTC.

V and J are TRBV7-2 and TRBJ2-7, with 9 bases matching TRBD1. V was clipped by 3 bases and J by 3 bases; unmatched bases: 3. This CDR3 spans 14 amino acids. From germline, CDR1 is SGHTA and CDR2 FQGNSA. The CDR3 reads CASSLRQGVYEQYF. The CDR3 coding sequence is TGTGCCAGCAGCTTGCGACAGGGGGTCTACGAGCAGTACTTC.

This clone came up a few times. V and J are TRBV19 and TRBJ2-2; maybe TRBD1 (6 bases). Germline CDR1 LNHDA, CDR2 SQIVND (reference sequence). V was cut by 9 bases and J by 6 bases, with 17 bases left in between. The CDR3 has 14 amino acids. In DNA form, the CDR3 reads TGTGCCAGCATATCTACAGGGAGTTCCGGGGAGCTGTTTTTT. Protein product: CASISTGSSGELFF.

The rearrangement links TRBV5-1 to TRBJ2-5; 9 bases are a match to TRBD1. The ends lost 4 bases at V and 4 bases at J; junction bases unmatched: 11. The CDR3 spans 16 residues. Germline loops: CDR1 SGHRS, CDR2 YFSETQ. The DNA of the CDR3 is TGCGCCAGCAGCGATCCCGGGACAGGGTTACGAGAGACCCAGTACTTC. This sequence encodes CASSDPGTGLRETQYF.

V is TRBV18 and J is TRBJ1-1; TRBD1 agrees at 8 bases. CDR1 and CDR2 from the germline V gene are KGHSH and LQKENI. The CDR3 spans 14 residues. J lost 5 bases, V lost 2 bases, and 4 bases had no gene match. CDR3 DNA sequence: TGTGCCAGCTCACCAGGACAGGGTCCTACTGAAGCTTTCTTT. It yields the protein CASSPGQGPTEAFF.

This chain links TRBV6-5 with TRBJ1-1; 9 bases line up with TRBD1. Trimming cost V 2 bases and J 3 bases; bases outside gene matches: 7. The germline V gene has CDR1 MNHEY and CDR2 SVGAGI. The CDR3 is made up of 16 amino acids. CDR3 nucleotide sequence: TGTGCCAGCAGTTACCTCGGGACAGGGAGGCACACTGAAGCTTTCTTT. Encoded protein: CASSYLGTGRHTEAFF.

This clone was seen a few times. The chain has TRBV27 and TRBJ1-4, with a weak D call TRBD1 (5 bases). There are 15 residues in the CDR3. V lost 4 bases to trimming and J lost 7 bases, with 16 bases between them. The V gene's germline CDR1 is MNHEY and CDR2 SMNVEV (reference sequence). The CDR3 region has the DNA TGTGCCAGCAGTTCACCGGGACGCGAGGGTGAAAAACTGTTTTTT. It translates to CASSSPGREGEKLFF.

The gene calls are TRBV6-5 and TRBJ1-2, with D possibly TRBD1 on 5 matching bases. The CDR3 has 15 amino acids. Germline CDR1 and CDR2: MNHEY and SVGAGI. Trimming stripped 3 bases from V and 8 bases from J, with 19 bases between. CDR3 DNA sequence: TGTGCCAGCAGTTATAGGAAGGGGCGAAGGGAGGGCTACACCTTC. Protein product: CASSYRKGRREGYTF.

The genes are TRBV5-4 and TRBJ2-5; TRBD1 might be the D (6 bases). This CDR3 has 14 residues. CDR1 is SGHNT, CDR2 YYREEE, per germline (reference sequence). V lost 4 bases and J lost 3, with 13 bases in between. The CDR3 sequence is CASSQGTKKETQYF. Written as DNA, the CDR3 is TGTGCCAGCAGCCAAGGGACAAAAAAAGAGACCCAGTACTTC.

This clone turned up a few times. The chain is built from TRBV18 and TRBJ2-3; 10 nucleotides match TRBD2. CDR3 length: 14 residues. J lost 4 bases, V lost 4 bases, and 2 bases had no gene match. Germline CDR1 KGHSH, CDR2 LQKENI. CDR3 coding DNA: TGTGCCAGCTCACGTAGCGGGAGGCCAGATACGCAGTATTTT. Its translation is CASSRSGRPDTQYF.

CDR3 sequence reads: CASSIPGLAGTREQYF. CDR3 nucleotide sequence: TGTGCCAGTAGTATACCCGGACTAGCGGGGACGCGTGAGCAGTACTTC. The chain carries TRBV19 and TRBJ2-7; the match to TRBD2 covers 12 bases. V lost 2 bases and J lost 7; bases outside the gene matches: 9. Germline V gene lookup returns CDR1 LNHDA and CDR2 SQIVND (reference sequence). The length of the CDR3 is 16 residues.

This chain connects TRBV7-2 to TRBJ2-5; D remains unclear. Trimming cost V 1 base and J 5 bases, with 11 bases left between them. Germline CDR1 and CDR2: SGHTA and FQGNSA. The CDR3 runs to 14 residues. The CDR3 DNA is TGTGCCAGCAGCTTAGGATCCGGGTTGGAGACCCAGTACTTC. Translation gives CASSLGSGLETQYF.

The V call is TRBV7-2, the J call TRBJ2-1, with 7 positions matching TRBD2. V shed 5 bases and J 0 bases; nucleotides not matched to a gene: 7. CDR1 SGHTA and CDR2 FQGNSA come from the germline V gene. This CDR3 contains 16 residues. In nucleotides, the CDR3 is TGTGCCAGCAGCACCCAAGCGGGGCTCTCCTACAATGAGCAGTTCTTC. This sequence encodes CASSTQAGLSYNEQFF.

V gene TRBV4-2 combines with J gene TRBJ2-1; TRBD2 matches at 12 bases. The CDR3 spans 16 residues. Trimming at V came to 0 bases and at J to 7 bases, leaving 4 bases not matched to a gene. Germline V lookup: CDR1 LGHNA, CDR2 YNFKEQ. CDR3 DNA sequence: TGTGCCAGCAGCCAAGACCTAGCGGGAGGGCCAAATGAGCAGTTCTTC. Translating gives CASSQDLAGGPNEQFF.

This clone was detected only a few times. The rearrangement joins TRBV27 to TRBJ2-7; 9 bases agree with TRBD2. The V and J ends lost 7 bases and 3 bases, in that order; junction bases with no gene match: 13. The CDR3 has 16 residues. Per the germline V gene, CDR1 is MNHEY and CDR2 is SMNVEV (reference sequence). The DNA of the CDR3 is TGTGCCAGCACTCGGACGGGTAGCGGGGGACTCTACGAGCAGTACTTC. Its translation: CASTRTGSGGLYEQYF.

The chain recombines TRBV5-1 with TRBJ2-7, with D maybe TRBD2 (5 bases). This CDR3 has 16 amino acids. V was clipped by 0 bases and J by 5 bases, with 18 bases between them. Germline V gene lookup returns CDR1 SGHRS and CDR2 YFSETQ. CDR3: CASSLGIFSVPDEQYF. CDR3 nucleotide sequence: TGCGCCAGCAGCTTGGGAATTTTTAGCGTCCCTGACGAGCAGTACTTC.

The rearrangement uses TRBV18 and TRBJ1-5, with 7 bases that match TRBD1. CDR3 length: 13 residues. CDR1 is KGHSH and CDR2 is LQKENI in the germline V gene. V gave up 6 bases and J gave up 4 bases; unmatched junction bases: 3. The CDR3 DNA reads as TGTGCCAGCTCGCTACAGGGGAATCAGCCCCAGCATTTT. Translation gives CASSLQGNQPQHF.

The CDR3 is CAWSENPERGTEAFF. CDR3 nucleotide sequence: TGTGCCTGGAGTGAAAATCCGGAACGAGGGACTGAAGCTTTCTTT. The rearrangement links TRBV30 to TRBJ1-1, with D uncertain. Germline assignment: CDR1 GTSNPN and CDR2 SVGIG (reference sequence). This CDR3 contains 15 residues. Trimming cost V 1 base and J 5 bases, with 17 bases left between them.

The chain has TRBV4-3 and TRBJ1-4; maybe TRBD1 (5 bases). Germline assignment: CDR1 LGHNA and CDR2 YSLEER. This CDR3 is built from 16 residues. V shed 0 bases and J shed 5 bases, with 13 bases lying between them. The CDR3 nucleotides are TGCGCCAGCAGCCAAGATCTCGGGGCCTGGAATGAAAAACTGTTTTTT. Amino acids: CASSQDLGAWNEKLFF.

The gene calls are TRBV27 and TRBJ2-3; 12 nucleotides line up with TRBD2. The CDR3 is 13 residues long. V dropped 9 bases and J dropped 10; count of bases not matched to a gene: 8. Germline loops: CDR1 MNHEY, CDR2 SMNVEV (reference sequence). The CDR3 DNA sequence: TGTGCCAGTGGACTAGCGGGGCCTCGTGCGCAGTATTTT. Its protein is CASGLAGPRAQYF.